The rows below give T cell receptor beta chains drawn from one sample of a study of blood T cell repertoires in COVID-19. The assay was immunoSEQ multiplex PCR, and TCRdb's table has in-frame clones only and misses some. The sample shows 300,000 to 400,000 clones, approximately 86% of them seen only once. Sequenced: PBMCs or T cells enriched from blood (not recorded which). All receptors come from a woman aged 40-49 years with acute COVID-19. CDR3s include the opening cysteine and the closing phenylalanine or tryptophan. The order of the fields is CDR3 DNA, CDR3 protein, V gene, J gene, clone size, D gene. A D gene is named only where the DNA matches it firmly. The size field is filled for only some rows; it gives once, few, many or a size class.

cdr3_nt: TGTGCCAGCAGTTTATTGCCCCCATTATCCGGCAGGGATCAGCCCCAGCATTTT
cdr3_aa: CASSLLPPLSGRDQPQHF
v_call: TRBV27
j_call: TRBJ1-5
clone_size: .
d_call: .

cdr3_nt: TGTGCCAGCAGTTACGATCCGAGGACTGAAGCTTTCTTT
cdr3_aa: CASSYDPRTEAFF
v_call: TRBV6-5
j_call: TRBJ1-1
clone_size: .
d_call: .

cdr3_nt: TGCGCCAGCAGCTTGGATTTTAGCGGGGGGACCTACGAGCAGTACTTC
cdr3_aa: CASSLDFSGGTYEQYF
v_call: TRBV5-1
j_call: TRBJ2-7
clone_size: .
d_call: TRBD2

cdr3_nt: TGTGCCAGCTTGAGAGCAACTACGAACACTGAAGCTTTCTTT
cdr3_aa: CASLRATTNTEAFF
v_call: TRBV13
j_call: TRBJ1-1
clone_size: .
d_call: .

cdr3_nt: TGTGCCACCAGCAGGACACTGGACTCTGGAAACACCATATATTTT
cdr3_aa: CATSRTLDSGNTIYF
v_call: TRBV15
j_call: TRBJ1-3
clone_size: .
d_call: .

cdr3_nt: TGTGCCAGCAGCCAAGATCGGTGGGTAGAGACTCAAAAGAGTGGCGGGGAGCTGTTTTTT
cdr3_aa: CASSQDRWVETQKSGGELFF
v_call: TRBV4-2
j_call: TRBJ2-2
clone_size: .
d_call: .

cdr3_nt: TGTGCCAGCAGCCAAGATCGGGGAGCGGACTTCTATGGCTACACCTTC
cdr3_aa: CASSQDRGADFYGYTF
v_call: TRBV3-1/TRBV3-2
j_call: TRBJ1-2
clone_size: once
d_call: .

cdr3_nt: TGTGCCAGCAGCCCGAATAGCGGGACAGATACGCAGTATTTT
cdr3_aa: CASSPNSGTDTQYF
v_call: TRBV9
j_call: TRBJ2-3
clone_size: .
d_call: TRBD2

cdr3_nt: TGCGCCAGCAGCCCTACAGCCGCAACTAATGAAAAACTGTTTTTT
cdr3_aa: CASSPTAATNEKLFF
v_call: TRBV5-1
j_call: TRBJ1-4
clone_size: .
d_call: .

cdr3_nt: TGTGCCAGCAGTCAACAGGGGTACTATGGCTACACCTTC
cdr3_aa: CASSQQGYYGYTF
v_call: TRBV6-5
j_call: TRBJ1-2
clone_size: .
d_call: TRBD1

cdr3_nt: TGTGCCAGCAGTATTTGGACACAGGGGGCGCCGGGCACTGAAGCTTTCTTT
cdr3_aa: CASSIWTQGAPGTEAFF
v_call: TRBV28
j_call: TRBJ1-1
clone_size: once
d_call: TRBD1

cdr3_nt: TGTGCCAGCTCACCAGGGACAGGGGCAATTTCCTCCTACGAGCAGTACTTC
cdr3_aa: CASSPGTGAISSYEQYF
v_call: TRBV18
j_call: TRBJ2-7
clone_size: .
d_call: TRBD1

cdr3_nt: TGTGCCAGCGGGAAAACCGGGACAGGGGCCTACGAGCAGTACTTC
cdr3_aa: CASGKTGTGAYEQYF
v_call: TRBV6-6
j_call: TRBJ2-7
clone_size: .
d_call: TRBD1

cdr3_nt: TGTGCCAGCACAACCTGGACACAGCTAAGCAATCAGCCCCAGCATTTT
cdr3_aa: CASTTWTQLSNQPQHF
v_call: TRBV5-6
j_call: TRBJ1-5
clone_size: once
d_call: .

cdr3_nt: TGTGCCAGCAGTCGAAAATATTACAGACAGGGGGATTATAGCAATCAGCCCCAGCATTTT
cdr3_aa: CASSRKYYRQGDYSNQPQHF
v_call: TRBV6-6
j_call: TRBJ1-5
clone_size: .
d_call: TRBD1

cdr3_nt: TGTGCCAGCAGTTTCCAACAGGGGACTGAAGCTTTCTTT
cdr3_aa: CASSFQQGTEAFF
v_call: TRBV12-3/TRBV12-4
j_call: TRBJ1-1
clone_size: .
d_call: TRBD1

cdr3_nt: TGTGCCAGCAGCTTAATTTCCGGCGGGGGGAGCACAGATACGCAGTATTTT
cdr3_aa: CASSLISGGGSTDTQYF
v_call: TRBV7-6
j_call: TRBJ2-3
clone_size: .
d_call: TRBD2

cdr3_nt: TGTGCCAGTAGTATAGATCTGACAGCTTCAGATACGCAGTATTTT
cdr3_aa: CASSIDLTASDTQYF
v_call: TRBV19
j_call: TRBJ2-3
clone_size: .
d_call: .

cdr3_nt: TGCAGTGCTAGTAACCTCGAATCCACCGGAGCTTTTAGCAATCAGCCCCAGCATTTT
cdr3_aa: CSASNLESTGAFSNQPQHF
v_call: TRBV20-1
j_call: TRBJ1-5
clone_size: .
d_call: .

cdr3_nt: TGCGCCAGCAGCTCTGGCCCTCCACAGGGCGGCTATGGCTACACCTTC
cdr3_aa: CASSSGPPQGGYGYTF
v_call: TRBV5-1
j_call: TRBJ1-2
clone_size: .
d_call: .

cdr3_nt: TGTGCCAGCAGCCAGCGAAGGAGGGGACGTACCTATGGCTACACCTTC
cdr3_aa: CASSQRRRGRTYGYTF
v_call: TRBV7-9
j_call: TRBJ1-2
clone_size: few
d_call: .

cdr3_nt: TGTGCCAGCAGCCAAGATCGAAGTCCCCTGAGGGCCGGCGTGCAGTACTTC
cdr3_aa: CASSQDRSPLRAGVQYF
v_call: TRBV3-1/TRBV3-2
j_call: TRBJ2-7
clone_size: .
d_call: .

cdr3_nt: TGTGCCAGCAGCGCCGGAGCGGGACTAGCGGCAAGCTCCTACAATGAGCAGTTCTTC
cdr3_aa: CASSAGAGLAASSYNEQFF
v_call: TRBV9
j_call: TRBJ2-1
clone_size: .
d_call: TRBD2

cdr3_nt: TGTGCCAGTAGGAACCCCTTTCGGATGGAGGGCTACACCTTC
cdr3_aa: CASRNPFRMEGYTF
v_call: TRBV19
j_call: TRBJ1-2
clone_size: .
d_call: .

cdr3_nt: TGCGCCAGCAGCCGGAGGGGCGGGGAGCTCACTGAAGCTTTCTTT
cdr3_aa: CASSRRGGELTEAFF
v_call: TRBV5-1
j_call: TRBJ1-1
clone_size: .
d_call: .

cdr3_nt: TGTGCCGGACAGGGGACGGCGAATCAGCCCCAGCATTTT
cdr3_aa: CAGQGTANQPQHF
v_call: TRBV28
j_call: TRBJ1-5
clone_size: .
d_call: TRBD1

cdr3_nt: TGTGCCAGCAGCCAACGAGGGACAGGGAGGACACTCCTATATTTT
cdr3_aa: CASSQRGTGRTLLYF
v_call: TRBV3-1/TRBV3-2
j_call: TRBJ1-3
clone_size: .
d_call: TRBD1

cdr3_nt: TGTGCCAGCAGCTCCAGGACAGGGGGCACCGGGGAGCTGTTTTTT
cdr3_aa: CASSSRTGGTGELFF
v_call: TRBV7-8
j_call: TRBJ2-2
clone_size: .
d_call: TRBD1

cdr3_nt: TGTGCCAGCAGCCAAGACAGGGCCTACGAGCAGTACTTC
cdr3_aa: CASSQDRAYEQYF
v_call: TRBV11-3
j_call: TRBJ2-7
clone_size: few
d_call: TRBD1

cdr3_nt: TGTGCCAGCAGTACACAACAGGGCCAACTTCTAGCGGGAGGGCCTTCTCACGAGCAGTACTTC
cdr3_aa: CASSTQQGQLLAGGPSHEQYF
v_call: TRBV28
j_call: TRBJ2-7
clone_size: .
d_call: TRBD2

cdr3_nt: TGTGCCAGCAGCTTTGGACTAGCGGGAATAGGCGGGGAGCTGTTTTTT
cdr3_aa: CASSFGLAGIGGELFF
v_call: TRBV11-2
j_call: TRBJ2-2
clone_size: .
d_call: TRBD2

cdr3_nt: TGTGCCAGCAGGGCCGGGACAGGGGCCCTCCGGGACACTGAAGCTTTCTTT
cdr3_aa: CASRAGTGALRDTEAFF
v_call: TRBV2
j_call: TRBJ1-1
clone_size: once
d_call: TRBD1